Each of the 22 T cell receptor beta chains below was sequenced from the same sample in a study of blood T cells in healthy people across ages. The use of a sample-barcoded 5' primer and a J-beta primer mix characterized a second PCR of roughly 6 to 11 cycles. TCRdb re-derived calls from the 5' RACE reads in MiXCR, one entry per CDR3 protein. The table shows around 1,100,000 distinct CDR3 sequences, with more than 30% occurring only once. Sequences were obtained from blood. The receptors come from a man aged 18 to 29 in good health.

This clonotype was observed a few times. The chain combines TRBV5-1 with TRBJ2-1; TRBD1 matches 7 bases. CDR3 length equals 15 residues. The trim removed 2 bases at V and 8 bases at J, leaving 10 bases unmatched. The germline V gene has CDR1 SGHRS and CDR2 YFSETQ. CDR3 bases: TGCGCCAGCAGCTTATCCTCAGGGGGTTCAGATGAGCAGTTCTTC. This sequence encodes CASSLSSGGSDEQFF.

This clonotype was detected only a few times. CDR3 nucleotide sequence: TGTGCCAGCAGGGGCGGGGGTGGGACTGACAATGAGCAGTTCTTC. This codes for CASRGGGGTDNEQFF. The V and J genes are TRBV9 and TRBJ2-1; TRBD2 matches at 7 bases. The V segment lost 5 bases and the J segment 5 bases; nucleotides outside the gene matches: 10. The CDR3 covers 15 residues. Germline assignment: CDR1 SGDLS and CDR2 YYNGEE.

Remarks on this clonotype: This sequence may be a read error, since a much larger clone differs from it by one base. V usage is TRBV4-2 and J usage is TRBJ2-7; D is possibly TRBD1 (5 bases). V dropped 4 bases and J dropped 2 bases, with 18 bases sitting between them. The CDR3 is made up of 16 amino acids. Germline CDR1 LGHNA, CDR2 YNFKEQ. The CDR3 here is CASSLQSATEPYEQYF. DNA for the CDR3: TGTGCCAGCAGCCTCCAATCCGCGACAGAACCCTACGAGCAGTACTTC.

This clonotype was observed a handful of times. V is TRBV6-1 and J is TRBJ1-2; TRBD1 is a possible D gene (5 bases). V lost 0 bases, J lost 4 bases, and 12 bases lay in between. The germline gives CDR1 MNHNS, CDR2 SASEGT. This CDR3 spans 15 amino acids. The CDR3 coding sequence is TGTGCCAGCAGTGAAGCGTACGGCAGGGCCTATGGCTACACCTTC. Its translation: CASSEAYGRAYGYTF.

The chain is built from TRBV6-2 or TRBV6-3 and TRBJ1-5; the match to TRBD1 covers 9 bases. The V segment lost 6 bases and the J segment 2 bases; nucleotides outside the gene matches: 17. CDR3 size: 19 residues. The germline V gene has CDR1 MNHEY and CDR2 SVGEGT. This CDR3 is CASSPPWTGAWEGNQPQHF. In DNA, the CDR3 is TGTGCCAGCAGCCCTCCTTGGACAGGGGCTTGGGAGGGCAATCAGCCCCAGCATTTT.

The V gene is TRBV4-3, the J gene TRBJ1-1; the D gene is possibly TRBD1 (6 bases). With 0 bases removed from V and 0 bases from J, the gap between germline ends came to 11 bases. The CDR3 covers 16 residues. Germline V CDR1 and CDR2: LGHNA, YSLEER. The CDR3 bases are TGCGCCAGCAGCCAAGACTCTGGGGGCTTGAACACTGAAGCTTTCTTT. Its translation is CASSQDSGGLNTEAFF.

With regard to this clonotype: This clone may be a read error of a much larger clone one base away. This sequence joins TRBV10-3 and TRBJ2-3, with 7 positions matching TRBD2. The CDR3 loop spans 16 amino acids. The germline V gene encodes CDR1 ENHRY and CDR2 SYGVKD. The CDR3 is CAIRLRLAPDTGTQYF. The CDR3, as DNA: TGTGCCATCAGGTTAAGACTAGCACCCGACACAGGTACGCAGTATTTT.

This clonotype was recorded a few times. The rearrangement links TRBV6-5 to TRBJ2-1; D not resolved. Trimming pared 2 bases from V and 12 bases from J, leaving 14 bases between. CDR3 length: 13 residues. The V gene's germline CDR1 is MNHEY and CDR2 SVGAGI. The CDR3, as DNA: TGTGCCAGCAGTTACGGGTCAAAGAGAGTGCAGTTCTTC. It yields the protein CASSYGSKRVQFF.

This clonotype was picked up a small number of times. This chain uses TRBV7-3 with TRBJ2-1; D call uncertain. CDR1 is SGHTA, CDR2 FQGTGA, per germline. V shed 5 bases and J shed 3 bases, with 14 bases lying between them. This CDR3 region has 15 residues. CDR3 region: CASSPMAADYNEQFF. The CDR3 nucleotides read TGTGCCAGCAGCCCTATGGCGGCCGACTACAATGAGCAGTTCTTC.

The chain is built from TRBV29-1 and TRBJ2-1, with a possible D match to TRBD1 (7 bases). CDR3 length: 17 amino acids. V lost 2 bases and J lost 3, with 20 bases in between. CDR1 is SQVTM and CDR2 is ANQGSEA in the germline V gene. CDR3 sequence (DNA): TGCAGCGTTGAAAGGAGGGCAGGGGGGCTTTTCTACAATGAGCAGTTCTTC. Amino acid sequence: CSVERRAGGLFYNEQFF.

V and J are TRBV12-3 or TRBV12-4 and TRBJ1-4, with D uncertain. The CDR3 has 15 residues. V was trimmed by 6 bases and J by 4 bases, leaving 15 bases between them. This CDR3 reads CASSRVISGNEKLFF. The CDR3 nucleotides read TGTGCCAGCAGCCGTGTGATTTCCGGTAATGAAAAACTGTTTTTT.

V is TRBV9 and J is TRBJ2-3, with TRBD2 matching 10 bases. The germline gives CDR1 SGDLS, CDR2 YYNGEE. V gave up 3 bases and J gave up 3 bases; unmatched junction bases: 4. The CDR3 spans 15 residues. The CDR3 region has the DNA TGTGCCAGCAGCGGAGGGACTAGCGTTACAGATACGCAGTATTTT. Its translation is CASSGGTSVTDTQYF.

This chain links TRBV20-1 with TRBJ1-5, with TRBD1 matching over 10 bases. This CDR3 is 14 amino acids long. The V segment lost 4 bases and the J segment 7 bases; nucleotides outside the gene matches: 7. Per germline, CDR1 DFQATT and CDR2 SNEGSKA (reference sequence). The CDR3 region has the DNA TGCAGTGCTACCGACAGGGGGCTTAGCCAGCCCCAGCATTTT. Its translation: CSATDRGLSQPQHF.

This chain joins TRBV20-1 and TRBJ1-1; no reliable D call. Trimming took 5 bases from V and 2 from J, leaving 9 bases between them. CDR3 length equals 12 residues. Germline CDR1 DFQATT, CDR2 SNEGSKA (reference sequence). CDR3 loop: CSAPTANTEAFF. The CDR3, as DNA: TGCAGTGCTCCAACAGCTAACACTGAAGCTTTCTTT.

This clonotype occurred once. J is TRBJ1-5 and V is TRBV4-3; a weak D match, TRBD1 (5 bases). Germline V gene data show CDR1 as LGHNA and CDR2 as YSLEER. The CDR3 consists of 14 residues. V lost 1 base and J 7 bases, leaving 11 bases between the germline ends. The CDR3 DNA reads TGCGCCAGCAGCCAAGCGACCAGGGTACAGCCCCAGCATTTT. It codes for CASSQATRVQPQHF.

The gene calls are TRBV7-2 and TRBJ1-4, with D unresolved. There are 14 residues in the CDR3. Germline CDR1 and CDR2: SGHTA and FQGNSA. V lost 7 bases and J lost 3, with 12 bases in between. CDR3 sequence: CASTAASSNEKLFF. The DNA for the CDR3 is TGTGCCAGCACTGCGGCCAGCTCTAATGAAAAACTGTTTTTT.

This clonotype appeared many times. The rearrangement links TRBV29-1 to TRBJ2-3, with D hard to call. Trimming shortened V by 5 bases and J by 5 bases, and 11 bases separated the two germline ends. The CDR3 runs to 12 residues. Germline V CDR1 and CDR2: SQVTM, ANQGSEA. This CDR3 reads CSVHKTQDTQYF. In nucleotides, the CDR3 is TGCAGCGTTCACAAGACTCAAGATACGCAGTATTTT.

Comments on this clonotype: Possible read error: a much larger clone is one base away. This chain's CDR3 is CSVVPDSTDAQYF. CDR3 nucleotide sequence: TGCAGCGTCGTCCCGGACAGCACAGATGCGCAGTATTTT. This chain uses TRBV29-1 with TRBJ2-3; a weak D match, TRBD1 (6 bases). The CDR3 is 13 amino acids. The germline gives CDR1 SQVTM, CDR2 ANQGSEA.

The V gene is TRBV7-6, the J gene TRBJ2-5; D may be TRBD1 or TRBD2 (6 bases each). Between the trimmed V and J ends, which lost 7 bases and 0 bases, there was a span of 15 bases. Per the germline V gene, CDR1 is SGHVS and CDR2 is FNYEAQ. This CDR3 region has 15 residues. The CDR3 DNA sequence: TGTGCCAGCACCGTCGGGGGCGGCAACCAAGAGACCCAGTACTTC. It translates to CASTVGGGNQETQYF.

V and J are TRBV2 and TRBJ2-3, with a weak D call TRBD1 (6 bases). The germline V and J ends were trimmed by 5 bases and 0 bases, with 15 bases remaining between them. This CDR3 contains 16 residues. Germline CDR1 SNHLY, CDR2 FYNNEI. The CDR3 region has the DNA TGTGCCAGCAGTTCCCTGACAGGAACGAGCACAGATACGCAGTATTTT. As protein: CASSSLTGTSTDTQYF.

Worth noting for this clonotype: Being one base from a much bigger clone, this may be a read error. The V gene is TRBV20-1, the J gene TRBJ1-2; no definite D call. The CDR3 is 10 residues long. Germline V gene data show CDR1 as DFQATT and CDR2 as SNEGSKA (reference sequence). Deletions cut 6 bases from V and 10 bases from J, with 12 bases between. CDR3 protein: CSARRSDYTF. The CDR3 coding sequence is TGCAGTGCCCGACGGTCTGACTACACCTTC.

The rearrangement uses TRBV20-1 and TRBJ1-2; D is uncertain. The ends were cut back, 0 bases at V and 3 bases at J, with 8 bases in the middle. Germline assignment: CDR1 DFQATT and CDR2 SNEGSKA (reference sequence). This CDR3 region has 13 residues. DNA of the CDR3: TGCAGTGCTAGAGATAATGGTGACTATGGCTACACCTTC. Residues: CSARDNGDYGYTF.